The rows below give T cell receptor beta chains drawn from one sample of a study of OX40 agonist ivuxolimab in advanced cancers. The data were produced by immunoSEQ multiplex PCR, yet TCRdb's version contains in-frame clones alone and is incomplete. The sample shows tens of thousands of clones, roughly 89% of them seen only once. The sequencing used CD4+ or CD8+ T cells sorted from blood, collected in a trial of the OX40 agonist ivuxolimab. These receptors were obtained from an adult with an advanced solid tumor such as melanoma, head and neck, liver or kidney cancer. Both conserved end residues are part of each CDR3. A D gene is named only where the DNA matches it firmly. The size field is filled for only some rows; it gives once, few, many or a size class.

v_gene: TRBV27
abundance: .
d_gene: .
j_gene: TRBJ1-4
len: 11
CDR3nt: TGTGCCAGCCTGGGGGGTGGAAAACTGTTTTTT
CDR3aa: CASLGGGKLFF

v_gene: TRBV14
abundance: .
d_gene: .
j_gene: TRBJ1-5
len: 13
CDR3nt: TGTGCCAGCAGCCCAATGGGCAATCAGCCCCAGCATTTT
CDR3aa: CASSPMGNQPQHF

v_gene: TRBV28
abundance: .
d_gene: TRBD2
j_gene: TRBJ2-5
len: 16
CDR3nt: TGTGCCAGCAGTTTACTCGCGGGAGGGCCCGTAGAGACCCAGTACTTC
CDR3aa: CASSLLAGGPVETQYF

v_gene: TRBV2
abundance: .
d_gene: TRBD2
j_gene: TRBJ2-3
len: 15
CDR3nt: TGTGCCAGCAGTGTCCGGGCGGGAGTGGGAGATACGCAGTATTTT
CDR3aa: CASSVRAGVGDTQYF

v_gene: TRBV19
abundance: once
d_gene: TRBD1
j_gene: TRBJ1-1
len: 18
CDR3nt: TGTGCCAGTAGCATGCCGGGACAGGGAATGGAATGGGACACTGAAGCTTTCTTT
CDR3aa: CASSMPGQGMEWDTEAFF

v_gene: TRBV11-2
abundance: .
d_gene: .
j_gene: TRBJ2-2
len: 14
CDR3nt: TGTGCCAGCAGCTCTGACGAATACACCGGGGAGCTGTTTTTT
CDR3aa: CASSSDEYTGELFF

v_gene: TRBV5-4
abundance: .
d_gene: .
j_gene: TRBJ2-2
len: 13
CDR3nt: TGTGCCAGCAGAAACAGGGTTACCGGGGAGCTGTTTTTT
CDR3aa: CASRNRVTGELFF

v_gene: TRBV6-5
abundance: .
d_gene: TRBD1
j_gene: TRBJ2-7
len: 14
CDR3nt: TGTGCCAGCAGTTCCGGGACAGGGTCCTACGAGCAGTACTTC
CDR3aa: CASSSGTGSYEQYF

v_gene: TRBV4-1
abundance: .
d_gene: TRBD2
j_gene: TRBJ2-1
len: 16
CDR3nt: TGCGCCAGCAGCCAGTTCGCGGGGGGCTCCTACAATGAGCAGTTCTTC
CDR3aa: CASSQFAGGSYNEQFF

v_gene: TRBV28
abundance: .
d_gene: .
j_gene: TRBJ2-6
len: 15
CDR3nt: TGTGCCAGCAGTTTACAATACTCTGGGGCCAACGTCCTGACTTTC
CDR3aa: CASSLQYSGANVLTF

v_gene: TRBV6-5
abundance: .
d_gene: .
j_gene: TRBJ2-5
len: 13
CDR3nt: TGTGCCAGCAGTTATCTTGCGTGGGAGACCCAGTACTTC
CDR3aa: CASSYLAWETQYF

v_gene: TRBV5-1
abundance: .
d_gene: .
j_gene: TRBJ2-5
len: 17
CDR3nt: TGCGCCAGCAGCTTGGGGCCGGGGAAGGCCGTCGAAGAGACCCAGTACTTC
CDR3aa: CASSLGPGKAVEETQYF

v_gene: TRBV15
abundance: .
d_gene: .
j_gene: TRBJ1-4
len: 12
CDR3nt: TGTGCCACCAGCAGAGAGAGCGGAAAACTGTTTTTT
CDR3aa: CATSRESGKLFF

v_gene: TRBV5-1
abundance: .
d_gene: TRBD1
j_gene: TRBJ1-1
len: 13
CDR3nt: TGCGCCAGCAGCGCTACAGGGGGCAGGGAAGCTTTCTTT
CDR3aa: CASSATGGREAFF

v_gene: TRBV27
abundance: .
d_gene: .
j_gene: TRBJ1-2
len: 13
CDR3nt: TGTGCCAGCAGTCAACAGGGCTCCTATGGCTACACCTTC
CDR3aa: CASSQQGSYGYTF

v_gene: TRBV7-2
abundance: .
d_gene: TRBD1
j_gene: TRBJ1-1
len: 18
CDR3nt: TGTGCCAGCAGCATCGTACCGGGACAGTCCCGCATGAACACTGAAGCTTTCTTT
CDR3aa: CASSIVPGQSRMNTEAFF

v_gene: TRBV27
abundance: once
d_gene: .
j_gene: TRBJ1-1
len: 13
CDR3nt: TGTGCCAGCAGTTTTTGGAAGAACACTGAAGCTTTCTTT
CDR3aa: CASSFWKNTEAFF

v_gene: TRBV9
abundance: .
d_gene: TRBD1
j_gene: TRBJ2-7
len: 16
CDR3nt: TGTGCCAGCAGCGCCCGGGGGACAGGGGGCGAGTACGAGCAGTACTTC
CDR3aa: CASSARGTGGEYEQYF

v_gene: TRBV4-3
abundance: .
d_gene: .
j_gene: TRBJ1-1
len: 16
CDR3nt: TGCGCCAGCAGCCCATACACCGGACTCCGCTACACTGAAGCTTTCTTT
CDR3aa: CASSPYTGLRYTEAFF

v_gene: TRBV7-2
abundance: .
d_gene: .
j_gene: TRBJ2-5
len: 15
CDR3nt: TGTGCCAGCAGCTTAGTCGGCAGCGGAGGAGAGACCCAGTACTTC
CDR3aa: CASSLVGSGGETQYF

v_gene: TRBV6-5
abundance: .
d_gene: TRBD1
j_gene: TRBJ1-2
len: 16
CDR3nt: TGTGCCAGCAGTTACACGGAAACAGGGGGCTGGTATGGCTACACCTTC
CDR3aa: CASSYTETGGWYGYTF

v_gene: TRBV10-3
abundance: .
d_gene: .
j_gene: TRBJ1-2
len: 14
CDR3nt: TGTGCCATCAGGACACTAGGGGGAGGCTATGGCTACACCTTC
CDR3aa: CAIRTLGGGYGYTF

v_gene: TRBV30
abundance: once
d_gene: .
j_gene: TRBJ2-3
len: 13
CDR3nt: TGTGCCTGGAAAACAAGGGAGACAGATACGCAGTATTTT
CDR3aa: CAWKTRETDTQYF

v_gene: TRBV27
abundance: .
d_gene: .
j_gene: TRBJ1-4
len: 15
CDR3nt: TGTGCCAGCAACCCCGGTGGGGGAACTAATGAAAAACTGTTTTTT
CDR3aa: CASNPGGGTNEKLFF